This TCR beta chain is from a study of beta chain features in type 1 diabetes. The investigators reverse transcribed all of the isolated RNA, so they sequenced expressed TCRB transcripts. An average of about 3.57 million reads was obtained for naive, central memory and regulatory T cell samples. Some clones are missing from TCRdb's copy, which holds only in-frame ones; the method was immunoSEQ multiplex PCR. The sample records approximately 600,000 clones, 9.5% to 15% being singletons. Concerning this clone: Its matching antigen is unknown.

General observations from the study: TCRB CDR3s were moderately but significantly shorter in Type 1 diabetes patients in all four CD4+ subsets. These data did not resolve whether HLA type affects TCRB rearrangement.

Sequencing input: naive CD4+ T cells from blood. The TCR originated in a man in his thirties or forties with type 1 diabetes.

The CDR3 region is CASSRGQNSPLHF. The CDR3 bases are TGTGCCAGCAGCAGGGGGCAGAATTCACCCCTCCACTTT. The chain uses TRBV2 and TRBJ1-6, with 8 bases that match TRBD1. Trimming cost V 6 bases and J 7 bases; bases outside gene matches: 2. CDR1 and CDR2 from the germline V gene are SNHLY and FYNNEI. This CDR3 is 13 amino acids long.